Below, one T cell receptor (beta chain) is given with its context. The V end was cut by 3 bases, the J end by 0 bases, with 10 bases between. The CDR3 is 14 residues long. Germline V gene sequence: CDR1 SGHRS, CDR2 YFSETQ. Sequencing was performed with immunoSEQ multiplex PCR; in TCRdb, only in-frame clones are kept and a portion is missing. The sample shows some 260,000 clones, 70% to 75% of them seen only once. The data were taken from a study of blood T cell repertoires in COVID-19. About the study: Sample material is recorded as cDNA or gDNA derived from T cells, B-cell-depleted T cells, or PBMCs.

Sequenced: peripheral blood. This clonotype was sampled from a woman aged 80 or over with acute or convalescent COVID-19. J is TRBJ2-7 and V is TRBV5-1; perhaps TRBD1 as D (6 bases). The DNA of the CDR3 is TGCGCCAGCAGCTCAACAGGGAGCTCCTACGAGCAGTACTTC. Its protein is CASSSTGSSYEQYF. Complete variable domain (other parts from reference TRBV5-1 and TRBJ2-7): KAGVTQTPRYLIKTRGQQVTLSCSPISGHRSVSWYQQTPGQGLQFLFEYFSETQRNKGNFPGRFSGRQFSNSRSEMNVSTLELGDSALYLCASSSTGSSYEQYFGPGTRLTVT.